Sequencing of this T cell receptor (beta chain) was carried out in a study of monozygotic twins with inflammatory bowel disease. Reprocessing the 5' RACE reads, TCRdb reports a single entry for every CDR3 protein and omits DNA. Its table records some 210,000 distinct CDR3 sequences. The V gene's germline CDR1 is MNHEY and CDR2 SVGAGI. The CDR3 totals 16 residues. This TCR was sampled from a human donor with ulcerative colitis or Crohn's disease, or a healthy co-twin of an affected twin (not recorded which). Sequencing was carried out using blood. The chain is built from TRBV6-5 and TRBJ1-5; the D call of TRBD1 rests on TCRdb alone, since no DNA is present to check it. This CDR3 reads CASSYSVPGKNQPQHF.